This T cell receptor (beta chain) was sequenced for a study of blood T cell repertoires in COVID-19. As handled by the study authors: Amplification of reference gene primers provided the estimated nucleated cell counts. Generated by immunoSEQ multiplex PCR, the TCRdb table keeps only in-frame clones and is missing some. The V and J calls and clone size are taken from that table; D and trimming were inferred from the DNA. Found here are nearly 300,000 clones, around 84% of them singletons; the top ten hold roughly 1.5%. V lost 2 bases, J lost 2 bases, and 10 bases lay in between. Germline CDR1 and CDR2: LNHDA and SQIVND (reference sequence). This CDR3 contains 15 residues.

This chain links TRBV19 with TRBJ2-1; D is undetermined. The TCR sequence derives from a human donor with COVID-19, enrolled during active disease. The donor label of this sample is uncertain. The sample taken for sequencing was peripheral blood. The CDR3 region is CASSILPVAYNEQFF. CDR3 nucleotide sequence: TGTGCCAGTAGTATATTGCCGGTTGCCTACAATGAGCAGTTCTTC.